This is a list of T cell receptor beta chains from one sample in a study of T cells in Graves' hyperthyroidism and ophthalmopathy. TCRdb recomputed calls from the multiplex PCR reads with MiXCR, one row per CDR3 protein. The sample lists roughly 640,000 distinct CDR3 sequences, about a sixth occurring once. Sequencing input: blood. Source of these receptors: a woman in her thirties or forties with Graves' ophthalmopathy. CDR3s include the opening cysteine and the closing phenylalanine or tryptophan. Fields, in order: V gene, D gene, clone size, J gene, CDR3 protein, CDR3 DNA. D genes are given only for firm matches. Expanded clones get a size class; other rows say once, few or many, or leave the size out.

V gene: TRBV6-1
D gene: TRBD1
clone size: NA
J gene: TRBJ1-1
CDR3 protein: CASSPGQGTMNTEAFF
CDR3 DNA: TGTGCCAGCAGTCCGGGACAGGGGACCATGAACACTGAAGCTTTCTTT

V gene: TRBV20-1
D gene: TRBD1
clone size: many
J gene: TRBJ1-1
CDR3 protein: CSAMDRGGATEAFF
CDR3 DNA: TGCAGTGCTATGGACAGGGGTGGTGCCACTGAAGCTTTCTTT

V gene: TRBV12-3/TRBV12-4
D gene: NA
clone size: many
J gene: TRBJ2-2
CDR3 protein: CASSPVQLGTGELFF
CDR3 DNA: TGTGCCAGCAGCCCCGTCCAGCTGGGCACCGGGGAGCTGTTTTTT

V gene: TRBV5-1
D gene: NA
clone size: NA
J gene: TRBJ2-3
CDR3 protein: CASSSVRGRVPTTPTDTQYF
CDR3 DNA: TGTGCCAGCAGCTCGGTGCGGGGTAGGGTCCCCACCACCCCCACAGATACGCAGTATTTT

V gene: TRBV18
D gene: NA
clone size: NA
J gene: TRBJ1-1
CDR3 protein: CASSPGFLRTEAFF
CDR3 DNA: TGTGCCAGCTCACCAGGGTTCCTGCGGACTGAAGCTTTCTTT

V gene: TRBV18
D gene: NA
clone size: many
J gene: TRBJ1-5
CDR3 protein: CASSPSGGGNQPQHF
CDR3 DNA: TGCGCCAGCAGCCCCTCTGGGGGCGGCAATCAGCCCCAGCATTTT

V gene: TRBV4-1
D gene: TRBD1
clone size: NA
J gene: TRBJ2-2
CDR3 protein: CASSQGWQGARNTGELFF
CDR3 DNA: TGCGCCAGCAGCCAAGGGTGGCAGGGGGCGCGTAACACCGGGGAGCTGTTTTTT

V gene: TRBV11-2
D gene: NA
clone size: many
J gene: TRBJ2-3
CDR3 protein: CASSLGGSGSTDTQYF
CDR3 DNA: TGTGCCAGCAGCTTAGGGGGGAGCGGGAGCACAGATACGCAGTATTTT

V gene: TRBV7-2
D gene: TRBD2
clone size: few
J gene: TRBJ2-5
CDR3 protein: CVSSASGTSWETQYF
CDR3 DNA: TGTGTCAGCAGCGCTTCCGGGACTAGCTGGGAGACCCAGTACTTC

V gene: TRBV15
D gene: NA
clone size: many
J gene: TRBJ2-1
CDR3 protein: CATSSTGYNEQFF
CDR3 DNA: TGTGCCACCAGCTCAACCGGATACAATGAGCAGTTCTTC

V gene: TRBV20-1
D gene: NA
clone size: NA
J gene: TRBJ1-1
CDR3 protein: CSASQPGRGTTEAFF
CDR3 DNA: TGCAGTGCTAGTCAACCGGGACGCGGGACCACTGAAGCTTTCTTT

V gene: TRBV3-1
D gene: NA
clone size: many
J gene: TRBJ2-1
CDR3 protein: CASSQGGGYNEQFF
CDR3 DNA: TGTGCCAGCAGCCAAGGGGGAGGTTACAATGAGCAGTTCTTC

V gene: TRBV2
D gene: NA
clone size: many
J gene: TRBJ2-3
CDR3 protein: CASRVGLSNTDTQYF
CDR3 DNA: TGTGCCAGCAGGGTCGGTCTAAGTAACACAGATACGCAGTATTTT

V gene: TRBV6-1
D gene: NA
clone size: NA
J gene: TRBJ2-2
CDR3 protein: CASSPRGTYTGELFF
CDR3 DNA: TGTGCCAGCAGCCCCCGGGGAACCTACACCGGGGAGCTGTTTTTT

V gene: TRBV28
D gene: TRBD2
clone size: few
J gene: TRBJ2-3
CDR3 protein: CASSVPGLANTDTQYF
CDR3 DNA: TGTGCCAGCAGTGTGCCGGGACTAGCGAACACAGATACGCAGTATTTT